The T cell receptor (beta chain) under discussion was sequenced for a study of Ad26.COV2.S vaccination and SARS-CoV-2 variants. On the study more broadly: As a participant in COV1001, the donor was in the Ad26.COV2.S trial arm. Ad26.COV2.S, an intramuscular injection, was given once or twice 56 days apart.

Documented treatment: roughly 20 received Ad26.COV2.S at low or high dose, single or two shots; roughly 5 received placebo; per-sample allocation not given. Each sample was drawn 63 days after the first injection (of vaccine or placebo). This person who donated was an adult of 18-55 years in Boston. This table comes from immunoSEQ multiplex PCR, and its TCRdb copy is limited to in-frame clones, with some not included. The table has about 680,000 clones, around 90% seen once. Germline V lookup: CDR1 GTSNPN, CDR2 SVGIG (reference sequence). The CDR3 covers 11 residues. V was shortened by 5 bases and J by 0 bases, with 4 bases between the two germline ends.

The V and J genes are TRBV30 and TRBJ1-2; D gene ambiguous. This material consisted of peripheral blood, taken in a trial of Ad26.COV2.S vaccine versus placebo. The TCR originated in a person aged 18-65 years who received the Ad26.COV2.S COVID-19 vaccine or a placebo. CDR3 DNA sequence: TGTGCCTGGGGACCTAACTATGGCTACACCTTC. It codes for CAWGPNYGYTF.